This record covers a single TCR beta chain. Source study methods: Amplifying reference gene primers gave estimates of nucleated cell counts. Assay: immunoSEQ multiplex PCR; the TCRdb copy retains only in-frame clones and omits some. The DNA gave D and trimming, while V, J and clone size come from that table. This sample has 370,000 or so clones, with about four fifths found just once. J was trimmed by 2 bases and V by 5 bases; bases with no gene match: 6. Germline V gene lookup returns CDR1 KGHSH and CDR2 LQKENI. The CDR3 spans 15 residues. This specimen belongs to a study of blood T cell repertoires in COVID-19. About the study: Some COVID-19 samples were acute and others convalescent; all came from the United States, Italy and Spain. In each case, the material was cDNA or gDNA derived from T cells, B-cell-depleted T cells, or PBMCs.

This TCR was sampled from a human donor with acute or convalescent COVID-19. The donor label of this sample is uncertain. Sequences were obtained from peripheral blood. The rearrangement links TRBV18 to TRBJ1-2; TRBD1 matches 9 bases. The CDR3 DNA reads TGTGCCAGCTCATCACGCGGACAGGGGAACTATGGCTACACCTTC. The encoded protein is CASSSRGQGNYGYTF.